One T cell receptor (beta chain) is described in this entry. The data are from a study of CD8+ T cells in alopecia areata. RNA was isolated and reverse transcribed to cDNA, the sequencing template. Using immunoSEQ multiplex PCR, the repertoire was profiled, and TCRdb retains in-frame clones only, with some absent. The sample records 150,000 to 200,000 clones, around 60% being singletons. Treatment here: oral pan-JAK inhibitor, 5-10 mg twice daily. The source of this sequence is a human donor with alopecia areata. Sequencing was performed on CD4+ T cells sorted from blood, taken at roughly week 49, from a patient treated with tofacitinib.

In DNA form, the CDR3 reads TGTGCCAGCAGCTGGAAAACGGATCAGCCCCAGCATTTT. This codes for CASSWKTDQPQHF. The V call is TRBV7-2, the J call TRBJ1-5; D unclear. This CDR3 is 13 amino acids long. The germline V and J ends were trimmed by 4 bases and 5 bases, with 9 bases remaining between them. CDR1 SGHTA and CDR2 FQGNSA come from the germline V gene.